This T cell receptor (beta chain) derives from a study of blood T cell repertoires in COVID-19. Study in general: COVID-19 samples from acute and convalescent phases originated in the United States, Italy and Spain. In each case, the material was cDNA or gDNA derived from T cells, B-cell-depleted T cells, or PBMCs.

This clone showed up just once. CDR1 is MNHEY and CDR2 is SVGAGI in the germline V gene. The CDR3 is made up of 14 amino acids. The junction had 5 bases not matched to a gene; V was cut back by 8 bases and J by 3 bases. In the authors' workflow: Estimates of nucleated cell counts were drawn from the amplification of reference gene primers. The protocol was immunoSEQ multiplex PCR, while the TCRdb copy is restricted to in-frame clones and leaves out a portion. V, J and clone size reflect that table, while D and trimming were determined from the DNA. There are around 120,000 clones in the sample; approximately 84% occur only once, and less than 9% lies in the top ten.

Sequencing used peripheral blood. The rearrangement uses TRBV6-5 and TRBJ2-2; 8 bases agree with TRBD1. This clonotype was obtained from a man aged 70-80 years with active or convalescent COVID-19. CDR3 sequence reads: CASRTGTYTGELFF. CDR3 in DNA: TGTGCCAGCCGGACAGGGACTTACACCGGGGAGCTGTTTTTT.